The T cell receptor (beta chain) under discussion was sequenced for a study of blood T cell repertoires in COVID-19. Method: immunoSEQ multiplex PCR; TCRdb's copy keeps in-frame clones and lacks some. The table includes about 140,000 clones, 75% to 90% detected once. The length of the CDR3 is 16 residues. The germline gives CDR1 SGHAT, CDR2 FQNNGV. Trimming cost V 4 bases and J 2 bases; bases outside gene matches: 8. The source of this sequence is a woman of 80 years or more with acute or convalescent COVID-19. The chain has TRBV11-2 and TRBJ2-1; 7 nucleotides align to TRBD1. The sample comprised peripheral blood. CDR3 amino acids: CASSSLRQGPYNEQFF. The CDR3, as DNA: TGTGCCAGCAGCTCGCTTAGACAGGGTCCCTACAATGAGCAGTTCTTC.